This TCR beta chain was profiled in a study of blood T cell repertoires in COVID-19 (dated by TCRdb to the early 2020s). As for the study more broadly: Samples covering the acute and convalescent phases of COVID-19 were provided by collaborators in the United States, Italy and Spain. A freely available public database, intended as a resource for researchers studying the immune response to SARS-CoV-2, is where the repertoires were released. Sample metadata almost always included a de-identified subject ID, COVID-19 status, age in years and sex. Samples were obtained from the ongoing ImmuneRACE study (first 160 participants) and from over a thousand subjects provided by 6 global collaborators. The material from the prospective study consisted of cDNA or gDNA derived from T cells, B-cell-depleted T cells, or PBMCs. Where available, HLA class I and class II types were taken from metadata supplied by the sample provider and were not determined by assay-based typing. Deeply sampled blood TCRbeta repertoires from subjects exposed to, actively infected with, or recovered from COVID-19 were included in the dataset.

A second Seattle source provided samples from volunteer blood donors who had recovered from COVID-19. Collaborating institutions collected whole blood in K2EDTA tubes following their own protocols. Collaborator samples were shipped for TCRbeta analysis as frozen whole blood, isolated PBMCs, or DNA extracted from either sample type. The investigation overall reported the following: The amount of clinical and demographic metadata varied by source and participant and was provided uncurated.

TCRbeta CDR3 regions were amplified from genomic DNA using the immunoSEQ Assay, a bias-controlled multiplex PCR. In the original analysis: Within the assay, amplification of reference gene primers was used to estimate how many nucleated cells each sample contained. To quantify the absolute abundance of each unique TCRbeta CDR3 rearrangement, sequence reads were collapsed and filtered. For each sample, productive Simpson clonality was calculated by taking the square root of Simpson's diversity index across productive rearrangements. This is the immuneACCESS table as TCRdb keeps it, with only in-frame sequences that have V and J called. A part of the clones is gone; compared with another copy, unresolved V genes explain less than half, and the rest is unexplained. Clone size and the V and J calls come from that table; the DNA yielded D and trimming. The sample table lists under 150,000 clones, about 88% of them with a count of one. Of the sample, almost 8.5% falls within the top ten clones.

The CDR3 covers 17 residues, taking in both the cysteine and the phenylalanine. Only the CDR3 part of the read is kept: 51 bases, read in frame from the first base. The germline V gene provides CDR1 SGDLS and CDR2 YYNGEE. The junction carries 17 bases between V and J, which are trimmed by 4 bases and 0 bases respectively. A remark on this clone: Its antigen remains unidentified. No much larger clone is present one base from it, and per-base qualities are unavailable.

Recombination linked TRBV9 to TRBJ2-1; possibly the D gene is TRBD2, per 6 matching bases. The clonotype originates from an older woman who had recovered from COVID-19. Input material: peripheral blood. The nucleotide sequence is given as TGTGCCAGCAGCCGCACACCCGGGGGTTACTCCTACAATGAGCAGTTCTTC. This encodes CASSRTPGGYSYNEQFF. Here the CDR3 is joined to the reference TRBV9 and TRBJ2-1 genes, and the full variable domain is: DSGVTQTPKHLITATGQRVTLRCSPRSGDLSVYWYQQSLDQGLQFLIQYYNGEERAKGNILERFSAQQFPDLHSELNLSSLELGDSALYFCASSRTPGGYSYNEQFFGPGTRLTVL.